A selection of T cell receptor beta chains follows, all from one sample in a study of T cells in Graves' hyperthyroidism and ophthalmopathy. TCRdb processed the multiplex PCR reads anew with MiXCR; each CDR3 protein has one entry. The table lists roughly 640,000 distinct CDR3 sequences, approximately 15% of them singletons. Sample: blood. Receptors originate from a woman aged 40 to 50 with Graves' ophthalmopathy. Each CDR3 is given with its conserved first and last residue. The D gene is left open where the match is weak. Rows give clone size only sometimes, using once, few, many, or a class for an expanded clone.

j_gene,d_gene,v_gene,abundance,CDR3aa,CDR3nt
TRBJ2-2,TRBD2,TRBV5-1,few,CASSPTSGSSLGELFF,TGCGCCAGCAGCCCGACTAGCGGGAGCTCACTGGGGGAGCTGTTTTTT
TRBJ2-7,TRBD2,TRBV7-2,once,CASSLATSGTYEQYF,TGTGCCAGCAGCTTAGCGACTAGCGGAACCTACGAGCAGTACTTC
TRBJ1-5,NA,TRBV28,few,CASSTPGQNNQPQHF,TGTGCCAGCAGTACGCCGGGGCAGAACAATCAGCCCCAGCATTTT
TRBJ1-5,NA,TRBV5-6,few,CASSWGGWDSNQPQHF,TGTGCCAGCAGCTGGGGAGGATGGGATAGCAATCAGCCCCAGCATTTT
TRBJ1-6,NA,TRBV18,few,CASSPYQGNNSPLHF,TGTGCCAGCTCACCATATCAGGGCAATAATTCACCCCTCCACTTT
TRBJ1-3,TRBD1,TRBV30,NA,CAWSGTGSGNTIYF,TGTGCCTGGAGTGGGACAGGGTCTGGAAACACCATATATTTT
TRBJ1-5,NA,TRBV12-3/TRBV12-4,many,CASSLGEGASNQPQHF,TGTGCCAGCAGTTTAGGGGAGGGAGCTAGCAATCAGCCCCAGCATTTT
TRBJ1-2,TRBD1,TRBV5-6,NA,CASSFKPGQGEIGYTF,TGTGCCAGCAGCTTTAAACCTGGACAGGGAGAGATTGGCTACACCTTC
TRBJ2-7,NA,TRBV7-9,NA,CASTPSASYEQYF,TGTGCCAGCACCCCGTCTGCCTCCTACGAGCAGTACTTC
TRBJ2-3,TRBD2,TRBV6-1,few,CASRTGTSGADTQYF,TGTGCCAGCAGGACCGGGACTAGCGGGGCAGATACGCAGTATTTT
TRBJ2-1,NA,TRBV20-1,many,CSARDLQSSYNEQFF,TGCAGTGCTAGAGATCTACAGAGCTCCTACAATGAGCAGTTCTTC
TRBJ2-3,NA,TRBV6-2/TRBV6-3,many,CASSYTTRGADTQYF,TGTGCCAGCAGTTACACGACGAGAGGGGCTGATACGCAGTATTTT
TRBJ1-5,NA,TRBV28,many,CASRELADEIQPQHF,TGTGCCAGCAGGGAATTGGCGGACGAAATTCAGCCCCAGCATTTT
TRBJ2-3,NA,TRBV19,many,CASSTVSTDTQYF,TGTGCCAGTAGTACAGTCAGCACAGATACGCAGTATTTT
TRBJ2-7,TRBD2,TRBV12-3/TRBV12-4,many,CASSSYSGATGEQYF,TGTGCCAGCAGTAGCTATAGCGGGGCGACGGGCGAGCAGTACTTC
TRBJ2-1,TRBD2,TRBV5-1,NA,CASSLIAGEYNEQFF,TGCGCCAGCAGCTTAATAGCGGGGGAGTACAATGAGCAGTTCTTC
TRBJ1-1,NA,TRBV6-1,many,CASTPKPDGGTEAFF,TGTGCCAGCACTCCCAAACCCGACGGTGGCACTGAAGCTTTCTTT
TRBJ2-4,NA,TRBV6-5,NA,CASSYGGSKVHIQYF,TGTGCCAGCAGTTACGGTGGCTCTAAAGTACACATTCAGTACTTC
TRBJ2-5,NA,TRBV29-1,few,CSLTADPGTQYF,TGCAGCTTAACGGCTGATCCGGGGACCCAGTACTTC
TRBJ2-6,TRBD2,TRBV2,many,CASARGVAGANVLTF,TGTGCCAGCGCACGGGGGGTGGCTGGGGCCAACGTCCTGACTTTC
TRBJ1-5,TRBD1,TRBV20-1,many,CSASRQGEHSNQPQHF,TGCAGTGCCTCGAGACAGGGGGAGCATAGCAATCAGCCCCAGCATTTT
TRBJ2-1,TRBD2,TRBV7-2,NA,CASSSGLASGGVLNEQFF,TGTGCCAGCAGCTCGGGACTAGCCTCCGGTGGGGTTTTAAATGAGCAGTTCTTC
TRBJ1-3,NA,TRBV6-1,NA,CASSPVPGNTIYF,TGTGCCAGCAGCCCAGTACCTGGAAACACCATATATTTT
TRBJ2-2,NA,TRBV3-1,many,CASSRGGTGELFF,TGTGCCAGCAGCCGAGGTGGCACCGGGGAGCTGTTTTTT
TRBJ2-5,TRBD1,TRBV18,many,CASSPQGQAQETQYF,TGTGCCAGCTCACCCCAGGGACAGGCCCAAGAGACCCAGTACTTC
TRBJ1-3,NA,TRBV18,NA,CASSPIGDTSSGNTIYF,TGTGCCAGCTCACCAATAGGCGACACGAGCTCTGGAAACACCATATATTTT
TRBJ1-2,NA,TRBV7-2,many,CAVNWGPYDYGYTF,TGTGCCGTCAACTGGGGCCCCTATGACTATGGCTACACCTTC
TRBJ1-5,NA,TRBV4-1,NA,CASSPLQDQPQHF,TGCGCCAGCAGCCCCCTTCAGGATCAGCCCCAGCATTTT